This T cell receptor beta chain came from a study of T cell responses to AZD1222 COVID-19 vaccine (dated by TCRdb to the early 2020s). Notes on the research overall: A total of approximately 230 trial participants underwent TCR sequencing, of whom nearly 210 received two doses of AZD1222 and around 26 received two doses of the MenACWY control vaccine. Enrollment into the trials was organized by age into subgroups of 18-55, 56-69 and 70-plus years, and those subgroups contained approximately 160, 26 and 62 TCR-sequenced participants, respectively.

Points the paper makes about the study in general: Vaccine-associated CD4 TCRs spanned the whole spike protein, with dominant responses in regions 160-218 and 743-854. No day 14 peak-response samples were available, so repertoires were characterized only after the peak T cell response. In the small 56-69-year group, the increase in depth fell short of significance, most likely because of low power. Epitopes outside the regions mutated in the B.1.351 and B.1.1.7 variants were reportedly recognized by nearly half of the unique spike-specific TCRs. Most participants were white British and females outnumbered males, and the authors suggested that clonal diversity may have been underestimated. Conclusions about previously exposed vaccinees were limited because only six AZD1222 recipients were SARS-CoV-2 seropositive at baseline. After two AZD1222 doses, spike-specific TCR breadth and depth were significantly higher than at day 0 and than in MenACWY recipients.

Points on this clone: The antigen this receptor binds is unknown. Base qualities are missing; no much larger clone stands one base away.

The label giving this sample's time point can be read as: about 28 days (+/-7) after the second vaccine dose. Because spike-specific TCR depth and breadth did not differ between the two schedules, AZD1222 recipients who got a second dose at roughly 4 weeks were pooled with those who got a second dose at roughly 12 weeks. The vaccinee samples were drawn from two UK trials, COV001 and COV002, one of which was a single-blind randomized controlled phase 2/3 trial testing AZD1222 (ChAdOx1 nCoV-19) in healthy adults. For TCRbeta chain sequencing, PBMC samples from trial participants were taken at day 0 and at day 28 after the second dose. The CDR3 regions of human TCRbeta chains were analyzed by immunosequencing. The original methods were these. Repertoire TCRs were checked for matches against a reference library of SARS-CoV-2-specific TCRs that had been generated using the MIRA antigen-specificity platform. Breadth meant the fraction of unique TCRs that were SARS-CoV-2-associated, whereas depth meant the fraction of total T cells that were SARS-CoV-2-associated. Using the MIRA data, each spike-specific TCR was mapped to the spike region that the TCR reacts to and placed in a CD4 or CD8 class. Log10-transformed breadth and depth values were compared by one-way ANOVA with Sidak's multiple comparisons tests. This is the immuneACCESS table as TCRdb keeps it, with only in-frame sequences that have V and J called. A part of the clones is gone; compared with another copy, unresolved V genes explain less than half, and the rest is unexplained. V, J and clone size derive from that table, while D and trimming were established from the DNA sequence. This sample lists 50,000 or so clones; 89% were detected once. The top ten clones comprise over 4% of the sample.

The TCR was taken from an adult who received the AZD1222 COVID-19 vaccine. The input for sequencing was peripheral blood, taken 28 days after the second AZD1222 dose.

CDR3 reads: CASSLTSGTTYEQYF. DNA sequence: TGTGCCAGCAGCCTCACTAGCGGGACTACCTACGAGCAGTACTTC. The chain is encoded by TRBV28 joined to TRBJ2-7; TRBD2 matches 10 bases in the middle. Inclusive of the bounding cysteine and phenylalanine, the CDR3 is 15 residues long. The kept DNA is CDR3 alone, 45 bases in frame from the first base. The junction shows trimming of 6 bases on V and 2 bases on J, and the gene matches do not reach 7 bases of it. Taken from the germline V gene, the CDR1 and CDR2 loops are MDHEN and SYDVKM.